A selection of T cell receptor beta chains follows, all from one sample in a study of T-cell reconstitution after alpha-beta-depleted transplantation in children. TCRdb analysed the PCR reads with MiXCR anew, one entry per CDR3 protein. The data show around 800,000 distinct CDR3 sequences, with around 17% seen just once and around 4.5% held by the top ten. The specimen was PBMCs, mostly from graft donor cells, collected 360 days after TCRalphabeta/CD19-depleted stem cell transplant. The receptors come from a male patient younger than 18 who had a stem cell transplant for acute lymphoblastic leukemia, so the T cells may come from the graft donor. Both conserved end residues are part of each CDR3. The order of the fields is J gene, D gene, clone size, V gene, CDR3 length, CDR3 DNA, CDR3 protein. The D gene is left open where the match is weak. A row's size may be missing; if present it is once, few, many or a size class.

j_call: TRBJ2-1; d_call: TRBD2; clone_size: few; v_call: TRBV7-2; cdr3_length: 16; cdr3_nt: TGTGCCAGCAGCTTCGTAGCGGGAGGATTGAACAATGAGCAGTTCTTC; cdr3_aa: CASSFVAGGLNNEQFF
j_call: TRBJ2-3; d_call: NA; clone_size: many; v_call: TRBV7-8; cdr3_length: 13; cdr3_nt: TGTGCCAGCAGCAGCCTCGACGGAGATACGCAGTATTTT; cdr3_aa: CASSSLDGDTQYF
j_call: TRBJ2-2; d_call: NA; clone_size: NA; v_call: TRBV3-1; cdr3_length: 15; cdr3_nt: TGTGCCAGCAGCTGGGCCGGGACCTACACCGGGGAGCTGTTTTTT; cdr3_aa: CASSWAGTYTGELFF
j_call: TRBJ1-6; d_call: NA; clone_size: NA; v_call: TRBV9; cdr3_length: 17; cdr3_nt: TGTGCCAGCAGCGGAGGGACACTTGGCTCCTATAATTCACCCCTCCACTTT; cdr3_aa: CASSGGTLGSYNSPLHF
j_call: TRBJ2-5; d_call: NA; clone_size: NA; v_call: TRBV5-1; cdr3_length: 16; cdr3_nt: TGCGCCAGCAGCTTGGGGCTCAGGACGATGCAAGAGACCCAGTACTTC; cdr3_aa: CASSLGLRTMQETQYF
j_call: TRBJ1-1; d_call: NA; clone_size: NA; v_call: TRBV5-6; cdr3_length: 13; cdr3_nt: TGTGCCAGCAGCTCGGTGGGGCCTGGGCTGGCTTTCTTT; cdr3_aa: CASSSVGPGLAFF
j_call: TRBJ2-3; d_call: TRBD2; clone_size: NA; v_call: TRBV7-6; cdr3_length: 21; cdr3_nt: TGTGCCAGCAGCTTGGGTATGACTCTCCCTTGGACTAGCCGGGAGACAGATACGCAGTATTTT; cdr3_aa: CASSLGMTLPWTSRETDTQYF
j_call: TRBJ2-7; d_call: NA; clone_size: NA; v_call: TRBV30; cdr3_length: 15; cdr3_nt: TGTGCCGCGCTCTTTAAGGGGAATTGGACCTACGAGCAGTACTTC; cdr3_aa: CAALFKGNWTYEQYF
j_call: TRBJ1-2; d_call: NA; clone_size: many; v_call: TRBV27; cdr3_length: 13; cdr3_nt: TGTGCCAGCAGCCAACAGGGTTACTATGGCTACACCTTC; cdr3_aa: CASSQQGYYGYTF
j_call: TRBJ2-7; d_call: TRBD2; clone_size: few; v_call: TRBV4-2; cdr3_length: 18; cdr3_nt: TGTGCCAGCAGCCGGGACTACCTCCTTCCGGGGGGAAGTCGAGAGCAGTACTTC; cdr3_aa: CASSRDYLLPGGSREQYF
j_call: TRBJ2-3; d_call: TRBD2; clone_size: few; v_call: TRBV20-1; cdr3_length: 14; cdr3_nt: TGCAGTGCTAGAGATGGGAGGGCAGCAGATACGCAGTATTTT; cdr3_aa: CSARDGRAADTQYF
j_call: TRBJ2-7; d_call: NA; clone_size: NA; v_call: TRBV7-8; cdr3_length: 15; cdr3_nt: TGTGCCAGCAGCCCTCGGTGGACAGCCATAGGCGAGCAGTACTTC; cdr3_aa: CASSPRWTAIGEQYF
j_call: TRBJ2-1; d_call: NA; clone_size: few; v_call: TRBV3-1; cdr3_length: 17; cdr3_nt: TGTGCCAGCAGCCTCGAGTTAGCGGCCCCAAGGTACAATGAGCAGTTCTTC; cdr3_aa: CASSLELAAPRYNEQFF
j_call: TRBJ2-1; d_call: NA; clone_size: NA; v_call: TRBV12-3/TRBV12-4; cdr3_length: 13; cdr3_nt: TGTGCCAGCAGTTTAATAGGGGCCGGTGAGCAGTTCTTC; cdr3_aa: CASSLIGAGEQFF
j_call: TRBJ1-3; d_call: NA; clone_size: few; v_call: TRBV20-1; cdr3_length: 12; cdr3_nt: TGCAGTGCTAGATCGCCTGGAAACACCATATATTTT; cdr3_aa: CSARSPGNTIYF
j_call: TRBJ2-1; d_call: TRBD2; clone_size: few; v_call: TRBV7-9; cdr3_length: 18; cdr3_nt: TGTGCCAGCAGCTCGCCTAGCGGTCGTACTAGCGGGAGTGATGAGCAGTTCTTC; cdr3_aa: CASSSPSGRTSGSDEQFF
j_call: TRBJ2-2; d_call: NA; clone_size: few; v_call: TRBV7-6; cdr3_length: 13; cdr3_nt: TGTGCCAGCACCAACAGGAACACCGGGGAGCTGTTTTTT; cdr3_aa: CASTNRNTGELFF
j_call: TRBJ2-7; d_call: NA; clone_size: few; v_call: TRBV11-2; cdr3_length: 14; cdr3_nt: TGTGCCAGCAGCTTAGGGGGTGGTCTCGACGAGCAGTACTTC; cdr3_aa: CASSLGGGLDEQYF
j_call: TRBJ2-3; d_call: TRBD2; clone_size: few; v_call: TRBV27; cdr3_length: 15; cdr3_nt: TGTGCCAGCAGTTTATGGCGGGAGAAGGGGCATACGCAGTATTTT; cdr3_aa: CASSLWREKGHTQYF
j_call: TRBJ2-7; d_call: TRBD2; clone_size: many; v_call: TRBV12-3/TRBV12-4; cdr3_length: 14; cdr3_nt: TGTGCCAGCTGGCTAGCGGAGCTTCCCTACGAGCAGTACTTC; cdr3_aa: CASWLAELPYEQYF
j_call: TRBJ2-5; d_call: TRBD2; clone_size: NA; v_call: TRBV4-2; cdr3_length: 16; cdr3_nt: TGTGCCAGCAGCCAAGGACTAGCGGGAGCGATCGAGACCCAGTACTTC; cdr3_aa: CASSQGLAGAIETQYF
j_call: TRBJ2-7; d_call: TRBD1; clone_size: NA; v_call: TRBV24-1; cdr3_length: 15; cdr3_nt: TGTGCCACCAGGGCCCCCGGACAGGCAACTATCGAGCAGTACTTC; cdr3_aa: CATRAPGQATIEQYF
j_call: TRBJ2-1; d_call: TRBD2; clone_size: many; v_call: TRBV7-2; cdr3_length: 16; cdr3_nt: TGTGCCAGCAGCTCGCCGGGACTAGCGCCGTACAATGAGCAGTTCTTC; cdr3_aa: CASSSPGLAPYNEQFF
j_call: TRBJ2-5; d_call: NA; clone_size: many; v_call: TRBV24-1; cdr3_length: 11; cdr3_nt: TGTGCCGTCTGCACCGGGGCTATAAGTACGTTC; cdr3_aa: CAVCTGAISTF
j_call: TRBJ2-5; d_call: TRBD2; clone_size: NA; v_call: TRBV24-1; cdr3_length: 16; cdr3_nt: TGTGCCACCAGTGATCCGGGACTAGCGGGACAAGAGACCCAGTACTTC; cdr3_aa: CATSDPGLAGQETQYF
j_call: TRBJ1-1; d_call: NA; clone_size: NA; v_call: TRBV5-1; cdr3_length: 14; cdr3_nt: TGCGCCAGCAGCGTCACAGTATCGAACACTGAAGCTTTCTTT; cdr3_aa: CASSVTVSNTEAFF
j_call: TRBJ2-7; d_call: TRBD2; clone_size: few; v_call: TRBV9; cdr3_length: 14; cdr3_nt: TGTGCCAGCAGCGGCGGGACTAGCGGCTACGAGCAGTACTTC; cdr3_aa: CASSGGTSGYEQYF
j_call: TRBJ2-4; d_call: NA; clone_size: NA; v_call: TRBV12-3/TRBV12-4; cdr3_length: 15; cdr3_nt: TGTGCCAGCAGTTACGAGCCAGGGGCCAAAAACATTCAGTACTTC; cdr3_aa: CASSYEPGAKNIQYF
j_call: TRBJ2-2; d_call: NA; clone_size: NA; v_call: TRBV27; cdr3_length: 14; cdr3_nt: TGTGCCAGCAGTTTACTAGGGGGGGAAGGGGAGCTGTTTTTT; cdr3_aa: CASSLLGGEGELFF
j_call: TRBJ2-7; d_call: TRBD1; clone_size: NA; v_call: TRBV7-2; cdr3_length: 15; cdr3_nt: TGTGCCAGCAGGGCAGACAGGGGATCGGCCTACGAGCAGTACTTC; cdr3_aa: CASRADRGSAYEQYF
j_call: TRBJ2-7; d_call: TRBD2; clone_size: NA; v_call: TRBV2; cdr3_length: 19; cdr3_nt: TGTGCCAGCAGCCCCGGGACTAGCGGGAGGGCCAACGTTGACTACGAGCAGTACTTC; cdr3_aa: CASSPGTSGRANVDYEQYF
j_call: TRBJ2-3; d_call: TRBD1; clone_size: NA; v_call: TRBV4-2; cdr3_length: 17; cdr3_nt: TGTGCCAGCAGCCAAGAGGACAGGGCAGGAGGCACAGATACGCAGTATTTT; cdr3_aa: CASSQEDRAGGTDTQYF
j_call: TRBJ2-2; d_call: NA; clone_size: NA; v_call: TRBV27; cdr3_length: 15; cdr3_nt: TGTGCCAGCCACCCCGACTCCACGCTAGCCGGGGAGCTGTTTTTT; cdr3_aa: CASHPDSTLAGELFF
j_call: TRBJ2-1; d_call: NA; clone_size: many; v_call: TRBV6-6; cdr3_length: 13; cdr3_nt: TGTGCCAGCAGTTACGGAGTTATCAATGAGCAGTTCTTC; cdr3_aa: CASSYGVINEQFF
j_call: TRBJ2-2; d_call: TRBD2; clone_size: few; v_call: TRBV12-3/TRBV12-4; cdr3_length: 15; cdr3_nt: TGTGCCAGCAGTATGGGACTAGCGGGCCCCGGGGAGCTGTTTTTT; cdr3_aa: CASSMGLAGPGELFF
j_call: TRBJ1-2; d_call: TRBD1; clone_size: few; v_call: TRBV6-5; cdr3_length: 12; cdr3_nt: TGTGCCAGCAGCCAGGGGGCGGGAGGCTACACCTTC; cdr3_aa: CASSQGAGGYTF
j_call: TRBJ2-3; d_call: NA; clone_size: many; v_call: TRBV5-6; cdr3_length: 14; cdr3_nt: TGTGCCAGCAGCTTGAGCGCTTCCACAGATACGCAGTATTTT; cdr3_aa: CASSLSASTDTQYF
j_call: TRBJ2-1; d_call: NA; clone_size: NA; v_call: TRBV6-1; cdr3_length: 15; cdr3_nt: TGTGCCAGCAGCCCCGGACAGTTCGCCTACAATGAGCAGTTCTTC; cdr3_aa: CASSPGQFAYNEQFF
j_call: TRBJ2-1; d_call: NA; clone_size: NA; v_call: TRBV11-3; cdr3_length: 15; cdr3_nt: TGTGCCAGCAGCACCAACCCCGGGACTTTCAATGAGCAGTTCTTC; cdr3_aa: CASSTNPGTFNEQFF
j_call: TRBJ2-7; d_call: NA; clone_size: few; v_call: TRBV25-1; cdr3_length: 13; cdr3_nt: TGTGCCACCATCAAAGGACGGGGCTACGAGCAGTACTTC; cdr3_aa: CATIKGRGYEQYF
j_call: TRBJ2-2; d_call: NA; clone_size: NA; v_call: TRBV6-4; cdr3_length: 16; cdr3_nt: TGTGCCAGCAGTGACCCCCGGGGGAGGAACACCGGGGAGCTGTTTTTT; cdr3_aa: CASSDPRGRNTGELFF
j_call: TRBJ2-1; d_call: TRBD2; clone_size: few; v_call: TRBV7-7; cdr3_length: 15; cdr3_nt: TGTGCCAGCAATCCCCTGGGGGGAGGGCCGAATGAGCAGTTCTTC; cdr3_aa: CASNPLGGGPNEQFF
j_call: TRBJ2-7; d_call: NA; clone_size: NA; v_call: TRBV24-1; cdr3_length: 13; cdr3_nt: TGTGCCACCAGTGCTTCGGACATTGCCGAGCAGTACTTC; cdr3_aa: CATSASDIAEQYF
j_call: TRBJ2-7; d_call: NA; clone_size: few; v_call: TRBV5-1; cdr3_length: 18; cdr3_nt: TGCGCCAGCAGCCCCCTTGGGAACTCCGTTTTTCGTTCCTACGAGCAGTACTTC; cdr3_aa: CASSPLGNSVFRSYEQYF
j_call: TRBJ1-5; d_call: TRBD1; clone_size: NA; v_call: TRBV19; cdr3_length: 14; cdr3_nt: TGTGCCAGCTCCCGGGACAGGGGGCTTCAGCCCCAGCATTTT; cdr3_aa: CASSRDRGLQPQHF
j_call: TRBJ2-5; d_call: TRBD2; clone_size: few; v_call: TRBV10-1; cdr3_length: 22; cdr3_nt: TGCGCCAGCAGATTGAGTTTTATAGCCCCCGGACTAGCGGGAGAAGAAAAGGAGACCCAGTACTTC; cdr3_aa: CASRLSFIAPGLAGEEKETQYF
j_call: TRBJ2-5; d_call: TRBD2; clone_size: NA; v_call: TRBV7-8; cdr3_length: 16; cdr3_nt: TGTGCCAGCAGCGTACCCCCGGCGGGAGGAGGGGAGACCCAGTACTTC; cdr3_aa: CASSVPPAGGGETQYF
j_call: TRBJ2-6; d_call: TRBD1; clone_size: few; v_call: TRBV5-1; cdr3_length: 18; cdr3_nt: TGCGCCAGCAGCTCTTCGACAGGGTTGGCCTCTGGGGCCAACGTCCTGACTTTC; cdr3_aa: CASSSSTGLASGANVLTF
j_call: TRBJ2-5; d_call: TRBD2; clone_size: NA; v_call: TRBV7-3; cdr3_length: 13; cdr3_nt: TGTGCCAGCAGCAGCGGGACCAAAGAGACCCAGTACTTC; cdr3_aa: CASSSGTKETQYF
j_call: TRBJ1-1; d_call: TRBD1; clone_size: few; v_call: TRBV7-9; cdr3_length: 16; cdr3_nt: TGTGCCAGCAGCCCTCCCGGGACAGGGATTAACACTGAAGCTTTCTTT; cdr3_aa: CASSPPGTGINTEAFF
j_call: TRBJ2-7; d_call: TRBD2; clone_size: few; v_call: TRBV10-3; cdr3_length: 15; cdr3_nt: TGTGCCATCAGTGATGCTAGCGGGAGGTCCCACGAGCAGTACTTC; cdr3_aa: CAISDASGRSHEQYF
j_call: TRBJ1-4; d_call: TRBD1; clone_size: NA; v_call: TRBV7-8; cdr3_length: 18; cdr3_nt: TGTGCCAGCAGCCGAAACAGACAGGGACGGGGGGTTAATGAAAAACTGTTTTTT; cdr3_aa: CASSRNRQGRGVNEKLFF
j_call: TRBJ1-5; d_call: NA; clone_size: NA; v_call: TRBV29-1; cdr3_length: 13; cdr3_nt: TGCAGCGTCCAGGGTGATCGGAGTCAGCCCCAGCATTTT; cdr3_aa: CSVQGDRSQPQHF
j_call: TRBJ2-2; d_call: NA; clone_size: NA; v_call: TRBV25-1; cdr3_length: 17; cdr3_nt: TGTGCCAGCAGTCTCCTGGAGGGGGTAGCAGGCGTCGGGGAGCTGTTTTTT; cdr3_aa: CASSLLEGVAGVGELFF